Here is one TCR beta chain with its context. The antigen is undetermined. This entry belongs to a study of cytomegalovirus exposure and HLA in healthy donors. Points from the study as a whole: In a later analysis, donors in an Asian-associated ancestry cluster reportedly had fewer N-insertions in productive TCRs than the cohort mean. Across HLA loci, a later analysis found differing TCR association rates, with DRB1 most and HLA-C fewest. Earlier findings revealed that most TCR beta V segments proved productive either about 87% or about 30% of the time.

This CDR3 comprises 16 residues. Trimming removed 0 bases at V and 6 bases at J, with 15 bases between. From germline, CDR1 is MNHNS and CDR2 SASEGT. Use of 60 Vbeta and 13 Jbeta primers characterized the PCR. Sequencing used immunoSEQ multiplex PCR; TCRdb keeps in-frame clones, though not all of them. The profile shows 200,000 or so clones, roughly 84% of them singletons. The TCR originated in a human donor in good health. What was sequenced was PBMCs. The chain links TRBV6-1 to TRBJ1-5, with D maybe TRBD1 (5 bases). The CDR3 sequence is CASSEAWGRVGQPQHF. The CDR3 DNA sequence: TGTGCCAGCAGTGAAGCGTGGGGCAGGGTAGGTCAGCCCCAGCATTTT.